Presented here are 8 T cell receptor beta chains from one specimen sequenced in a study of T cells after posttransplantation cyclophosphamide. A marrow graft followed busulfan-fludarabine conditioning, with cyclophosphamide on days +3 and +4. Using immunoSEQ multiplex PCR, the repertoire was profiled, and TCRdb retains in-frame clones only, with some absent. The sample lists just over 6,500 clones, roughly 77% occurring once. The sequencing used PBMCs, collected after allogeneic stem cell transplant with posttransplant cyclophosphamide. Receptor source: a female patient aged 50-65 years who received an allogeneic stem cell transplant from a related donor, was CMV-positive, and had no GVHD. Certain T cells may be donor cells from the graft.

The chain couples TRBV6-5 to TRBJ2-7, with TRBD1 matching 7 bases. V was pared by 5 bases and J by 4 bases, with 2 bases of the junction left unmatched. The CDR3 runs to 12 residues. CDR1 is MNHEY and CDR2 is SVGAGI in the germline V gene. In DNA, the CDR3 is TGTGCCAGCAGTGGGGGACAGTACGAGCAGTACTTC. Translation gives CASSGGQYEQYF.

This chain links TRBV5-1 with TRBJ1-1; D may be TRBD1 (5 bases). The germline gives CDR1 SGHRS, CDR2 YFSETQ. The length of the CDR3 is 15 residues. The ends were cut back, 4 bases at V and 4 bases at J, with 17 bases in the middle. DNA for the CDR3: TGCGCCAGCAGCACACGAGCGGGACGTAGCACTGAAGCTTTCTTT. This translates into CASSTRAGRSTEAFF.

This clone came up a few times. The chain carries TRBV7-3 and TRBJ2-1; the D gene is possibly TRBD1 (5 bases). The length of the CDR3 is 14 residues. Trimming removed 1 base from V and 6 bases from J, with 10 bases in between. Germline assignment: CDR1 SGHTA and CDR2 FQGTGA. CDR3 protein: CASSLSPGLNEQFF. As DNA, the CDR3 is TGTGCCAGCAGCTTAAGCCCAGGGCTCAATGAGCAGTTCTTC.

This chain links TRBV19 with TRBJ1-1, with D possibly being TRBD1 (6 bases). V was shortened by 3 bases and J by 2 bases, with 13 bases between the two germline ends. Germline CDR1 and CDR2: LNHDA and SQIVND (reference sequence). This CDR3 is 15 amino acids long. The CDR3 region is CASSMRTGLNTEAFF. The CDR3 DNA is TGTGCCAGTAGTATGCGAACAGGGTTAAACACTGAAGCTTTCTTT.

The chain employs TRBV18 and TRBJ1-1; no reliable D call. Germline values: CDR1 KGHSH, CDR2 LQKENI. CDR3 length: 16 amino acids. The V gene lost 0 bases and the J gene lost 1 base, with 12 bases spanning the gap. The CDR3 reads CASSPPTTAGNTEAFF. The CDR3 DNA reads as TGTGCCAGCTCACCACCGACCACCGCAGGGAACACTGAAGCTTTCTTT.

The rearrangement joins TRBV28 to TRBJ1-5, with 9 bases that match TRBD1. From germline, CDR1 is MDHEN and CDR2 SYDVKM. V gave up 3 bases and J gave up 6 bases; unmatched junction bases: 3. The CDR3 has 14 residues. The CDR3, as DNA: TGTGCCAGCAGTTTGGGGACAGGGTTTCAGCCCCAGCATTTT. Its protein product is CASSLGTGFQPQHF.

The chain couples TRBV6-4 to TRBJ2-7; TRBD1 is a possible D gene (5 bases). Germline V gene data show CDR1 as MRHNA and CDR2 as SNTAGT. The CDR3 sequence is 14 residues long. Between the trimmed V and J ends, which lost 3 bases and 3 bases, there was a span of 12 bases. In nucleotides, the CDR3 is TGTGCCAGCAGTGATACAGCCCAGGGCTACGAGCAGTACTTC. Encoded protein: CASSDTAQGYEQYF.

This clone was recorded a few times. The chain couples TRBV11-2 to TRBJ1-2; no firm D call. V was cut by 2 bases and J by 4 bases, with 8 bases left in between. Germline V gene lookup returns CDR1 SGHAT and CDR2 FQNNGV. This CDR3 has 13 amino acids. This chain's CDR3 is CASSLLSTYGYTF. The CDR3 bases are TGTGCCAGCAGCTTACTATCTACCTATGGCTACACCTTC. The whole variable domain, filled in from reference TRBV11-2 and TRBJ1-2, reads EAGVAQSPRYKIIEKRQSVAFWCNPISGHATLYWYQQILGQGPKLLIQFQNNGVVDDSQLPKDRFSAERLKGVDSTLKIQPAKLEDSAVYLCASSLLSTYGYTFGSGTRLTVV.